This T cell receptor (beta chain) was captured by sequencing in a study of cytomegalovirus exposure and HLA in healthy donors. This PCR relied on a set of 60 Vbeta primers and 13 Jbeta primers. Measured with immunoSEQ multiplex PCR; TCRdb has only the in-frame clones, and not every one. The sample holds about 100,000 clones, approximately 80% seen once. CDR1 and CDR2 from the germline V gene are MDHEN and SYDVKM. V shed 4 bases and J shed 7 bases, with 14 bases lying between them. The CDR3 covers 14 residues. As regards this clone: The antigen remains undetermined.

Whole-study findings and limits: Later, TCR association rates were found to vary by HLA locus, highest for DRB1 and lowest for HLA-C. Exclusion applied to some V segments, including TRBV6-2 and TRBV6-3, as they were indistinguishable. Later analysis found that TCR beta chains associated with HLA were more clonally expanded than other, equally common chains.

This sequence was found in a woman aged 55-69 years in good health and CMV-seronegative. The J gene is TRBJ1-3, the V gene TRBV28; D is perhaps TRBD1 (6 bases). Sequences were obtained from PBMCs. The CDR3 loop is CASSSGQTSNTIYF. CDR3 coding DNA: TGTGCCAGCAGTTCCGGACAGACCAGTAACACCATATATTTT. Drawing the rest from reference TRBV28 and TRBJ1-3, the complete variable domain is DVKVTQSSRYLVKRTGEKVFLECVQDMDHENMFWYRQDPGLGLRLIYFSYDVKMKEKGDIPEGYSVSREKKERFSLILESASTNQTSMYLCASSSGQTSNTIYFGEGSWLTVV.